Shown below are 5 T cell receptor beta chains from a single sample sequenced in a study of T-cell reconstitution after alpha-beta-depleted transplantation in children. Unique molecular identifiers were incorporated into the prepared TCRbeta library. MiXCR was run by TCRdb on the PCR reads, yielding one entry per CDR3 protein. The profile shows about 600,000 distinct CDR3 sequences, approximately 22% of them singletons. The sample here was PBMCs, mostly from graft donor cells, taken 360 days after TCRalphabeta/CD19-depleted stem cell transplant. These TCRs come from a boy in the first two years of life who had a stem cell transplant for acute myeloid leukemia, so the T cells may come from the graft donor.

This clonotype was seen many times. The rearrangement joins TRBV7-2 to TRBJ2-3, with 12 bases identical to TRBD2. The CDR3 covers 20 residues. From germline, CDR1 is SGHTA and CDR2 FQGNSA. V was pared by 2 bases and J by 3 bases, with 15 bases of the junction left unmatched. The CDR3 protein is CASSLTVWTSGVGRTDTQYF. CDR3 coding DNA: TGTGCCAGCAGCTTAACGGTTTGGACTAGCGGGGTTGGTAGGACAGATACGCAGTATTTT.

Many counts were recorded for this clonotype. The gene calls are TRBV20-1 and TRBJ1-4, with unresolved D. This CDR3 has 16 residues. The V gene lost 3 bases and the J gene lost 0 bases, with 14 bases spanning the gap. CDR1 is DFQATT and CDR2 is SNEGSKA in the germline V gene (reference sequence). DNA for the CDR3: TGCAGTGCTAGGCCGGACCGACGATCAACTAATGAAAAACTGTTTTTT. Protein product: CSARPDRRSTNEKLFF.

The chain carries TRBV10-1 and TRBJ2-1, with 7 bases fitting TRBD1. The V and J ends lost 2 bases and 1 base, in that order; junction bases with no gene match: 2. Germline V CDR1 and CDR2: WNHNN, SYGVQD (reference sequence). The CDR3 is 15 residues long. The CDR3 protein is CASSETGESYNEQFF. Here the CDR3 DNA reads TGCGCCAGCAGTGAGACAGGGGAATCCTACAATGAGCAGTTCTTC.

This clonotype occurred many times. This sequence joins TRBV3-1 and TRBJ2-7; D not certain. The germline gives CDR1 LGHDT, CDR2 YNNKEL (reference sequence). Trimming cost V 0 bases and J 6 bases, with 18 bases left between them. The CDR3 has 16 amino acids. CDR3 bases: TGTGCCAGCAGCCAAGACCCCCGGCCCCTTCGGCGCGAGCAGTACTTC. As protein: CASSQDPRPLRREQYF.

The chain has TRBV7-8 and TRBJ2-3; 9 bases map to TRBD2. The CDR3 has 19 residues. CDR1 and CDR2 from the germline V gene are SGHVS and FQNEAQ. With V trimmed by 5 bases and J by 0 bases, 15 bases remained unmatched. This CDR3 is CASSEQQYRSGGSTDTQYF. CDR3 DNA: TGTGCCAGCAGCGAACAACAATACCGTAGCGGGGGTAGCACAGATACGCAGTATTTT.